This T cell receptor beta chain was profiled in a study of blood T cell repertoires in COVID-19 (dated by TCRdb to 2020 to 2022). For context, the study as a whole: Collaborator samples came from the United States, Italy and Spain and covered acute and convalescent phases of COVID-19. The prospective study material was composed of cDNA or gDNA derived from T cells, B-cell-depleted T cells, or PBMCs. The dataset comprised deeply sampled blood TCRbeta repertoires from subjects exposed to, actively infected with, or recovered from COVID-19. The repertoires were released in a freely available public database intended as a resource for research on the immune response to SARS-CoV-2. The samples were drawn from two sources: the first 160 participants of the ongoing ImmuneRACE study, and 1,200 or so subjects contributed by 6 global collaborators. Sample metadata almost always included a de-identified subject ID, COVID-19 status, age in years and sex. Where HLA class I and class II types were available, the types were taken from metadata supplied by the sample provider, not from assay-based typing. The paper's findings and limits, for the study overall: The amount of clinical and demographic metadata varied by source and participant and was provided uncurated.

Each collaborating institution followed its own protocols to collect whole blood in K2EDTA tubes. For TCRbeta analysis, collaborators shipped samples in one of three forms: frozen whole blood, isolated PBMCs, or DNA extracted from either of those sample types. TCRbeta CDR3 regions were amplified from genomic DNA by means of the immunoSEQ Assay, a bias-controlled multiplex PCR. The source study handled its data this way. Within the assay, amplification of reference gene primers was used to estimate how many nucleated cells each sample contained. Sequence reads were collapsed and filtered to measure the absolute abundance of every unique TCRbeta CDR3 rearrangement. Productive Simpson clonality was computed per sample as the square root of Simpson's diversity index over productive rearrangements. In TCRdb, the immuneACCESS table is reduced to in-frame sequences with V and J assigned. These tables do not hold every clone; where another copy was compared, an unresolved V gene accounts for under half, and the others remain unexplained. Clone size and V and J calls were adopted from that table, with D and trimming inferred from the DNA. This sample gives a few hundred thousand clones in total; 70% to 90% of them show up just once. The ten largest clones represent around 1.2% of the sample.

Note on this clone: There is no known antigen for this receptor. The input lacks base qualities; no much larger clone sits a single base away.

The CDR3 covers 15 residues, taking in both the cysteine and the phenylalanine. Only the CDR3 portion is preserved as DNA: 45 bases, with reading frame beginning at the first base. V gives up 5 bases and J gives up 2 bases, and the segment between their germline ends measures 10 bases. CDR1 MNHEY and CDR2 SVGAGI are derived from the germline V gene. Sequenced sample: peripheral blood. This sequence uses TRBV6-5 and TRBJ2-6; the D gene is unclear. The TCR originated in a man aged 35-49 years with acute or convalescent COVID-19. The DNA sequence reads TGTGCCAGCAGTCTCGTCCGGGCTGGGGCCAACGTCCTGACTTTC. The encoded protein is CASSLVRAGANVLTF.